A selection of T cell receptor beta chains follows, all from one sample in a study of tumor-infiltrating lymphocytes in localized non-small cell lung cancer. The method was immunoSEQ multiplex PCR; TCRdb's version includes in-frame clones alone and lacks a portion of them. Of some 9,200 clones in the sample, 81% are singletons; the top ten hold approximately 9.8%. Sequenced input: uninvolved lung tissue not adjacent to the tumor. The receptors derive from a human donor with non-small cell lung cancer. Both conserved end residues are part of each CDR3. Fields, in order: clone size, J gene, V gene, D gene, CDR3 protein, CDR3 DNA. The D gene is left open where the match is weak. Clone sizes are given selectively: once, few, many, or a class where the clone is expanded.

NA | TRBJ2-7 | TRBV5-8 | TRBD2 | CASSLLAGATYEQYF | TGTGCCAGCAGCTTGCTGGCGGGAGCCACCTACGAGCAGTACTTC
NA | TRBJ2-1 | TRBV5-1 | NA | CASSILAGPYNEQFF | TGCGCCAGCAGCATACTAGCCGGACCCTACAATGAGCAGTTCTTC
NA | TRBJ1-4 | TRBV5-5 | NA | CASSTLLTTNEKLFF | TGTGCCAGCAGCACGCTATTGACAACTAATGAAAAACTGTTTTTT
once | TRBJ2-5 | TRBV7-2 | NA | CASSLRGYPGVGETQYF | TGTGCCAGCAGCTTAAGAGGGTACCCGGGAGTCGGGGAGACCCAGTACTTC
NA | TRBJ1-3 | TRBV5-5 | NA | CASSVPGASGNTIYF | TGTGCCAGCAGCGTCCCCGGGGCCTCTGGAAACACCATATATTTT
NA | TRBJ1-2 | TRBV7-8 | NA | CASSATTNYGYTF | TGTGCCAGCAGCGCTACCACTAACTATGGCTACACCTTC
NA | TRBJ2-1 | TRBV7-3 | NA | CASSSLAVGSSYNEQFF | TGTGCCAGCAGCTCGTTAGCGGTGGGGAGCTCCTACAATGAGCAGTTCTTC
few | TRBJ2-1 | TRBV4-1 | TRBD2 | CASSQEASGNNEQFF | TGCGCCAGCAGCCAAGAGGCTAGCGGGAACAATGAGCAGTTCTTC
NA | TRBJ2-5 | TRBV5-1 | TRBD2 | CASSYGLAGLETQYF | TGCGCCAGCAGCTACGGACTAGCGGGACTGGAGACCCAGTACTTC
NA | TRBJ2-7 | TRBV6-1 | NA | CASSSPPGLPDEQYF | TGTGCCAGCAGTTCGCCACCGGGATTACCTGACGAGCAGTACTTC
NA | TRBJ1-1 | TRBV18 | NA | CASSLVNTEAFF | TGTGCCAGCTCGCTAGTGAACACTGAAGCTTTCTTT
NA | TRBJ2-1 | TRBV11-2 | TRBD2 | CASSLAGGSYNEQFF | TGTGCCAGCAGCTTAGCGGGAGGTTCCTACAATGAGCAGTTCTTC
NA | TRBJ1-3 | TRBV6-6 | TRBD1 | CASRNPGQGVGNTIYF | TGTGCCAGCAGGAATCCGGGACAGGGAGTCGGAAACACCATATATTTT
NA | TRBJ2-7 | TRBV7-8 | TRBD1 | CASSSLPGQGAYEQYF | TGTGCCAGCAGCTCATTACCGGGACAGGGGGCGTATGAGCAGTACTTC
NA | TRBJ2-1 | TRBV9 | NA | CASSARSRYSSYNEQFF | TGTGCCAGCAGCGCCCGATCTCGGTACAGCTCCTACAATGAGCAGTTCTTC
NA | TRBJ1-6 | TRBV7-9 | NA | CASSLDQGSSPLHF | TGTGCCAGCAGCTTAGACCAGGGGTCGTCACCCCTCCACTTT
once | TRBJ1-5 | TRBV30 | NA | CAWSSQQVISTQHF | TGTGCCTGGAGTTCTCAACAGGTTATCAGCACCCAGCATTTT
once | TRBJ1-2 | TRBV2 | NA | CASSLQESYGYTF | TGTGCCAGCAGTCTTCAGGAGTCCTATGGCTACACCTTC
NA | TRBJ2-1 | TRBV6-6 | TRBD2 | CASRLLAGETDEQFF | TGTGCCAGCAGGCTTCTAGCGGGAGAAACCGATGAGCAGTTCTTC
NA | TRBJ1-2 | TRBV29-1 | TRBD1 | CSVAGTGGGNYGYTF | TGCAGCGTAGCCGGGACAGGGGGTGGTAACTATGGCTACACCTTC
once | TRBJ1-2 | TRBV6-5 | TRBD1 | CASSRGQGLGYTF | TGTGCCAGCAGCCGGGGACAGGGGTTGGGCTACACCTTC
once | TRBJ2-5 | TRBV5-4 | NA | CASSSQALGVRTQYF | TGTGCCAGCAGCTCCCAAGCTCTGGGGGTGAGGACCCAGTACTTC
NA | TRBJ2-2 | TRBV7-9 | NA | CASSLGTGFYTGELFF | TGTGCCAGCAGCTTGGGGACGGGCTTTTACACCGGGGAGCTGTTTTTT
NA | TRBJ2-7 | TRBV5-5 | TRBD1 | CASSPSGDRGPYEQYF | TGTGCCAGCAGCCCCTCGGGGGACAGGGGACCCTACGAGCAGTACTTC
NA | TRBJ2-4 | TRBV7-9 | NA | CASSTRGAKNIQYF | TGTGCCAGCAGCACCCGAGGAGCCAAAAACATTCAGTACTTC
NA | TRBJ1-2 | TRBV11-3 | NA | CASSLLAGRYGYTF | TGTGCCAGCAGCTTACTAGCGGGGAGATATGGCTACACCTTC
NA | TRBJ2-3 | TRBV20-1 | NA | CSAPGTDTQYF | TGCAGTGCTCCCGGTACAGATACGCAGTATTTT
NA | TRBJ2-3 | TRBV5-5 | NA | CASSSRVRGRELRTDTQYF | TGTGCCAGCAGCTCGCGCGTGAGGGGACGGGAGCTACGCACAGATACGCAGTATTTT
NA | TRBJ1-4 | TRBV10-3 | TRBD1 | CATRQGGTNEKLFF | TGTGCCACCAGACAGGGGGGTACTAATGAAAAACTGTTTTTT
NA | TRBJ2-7 | TRBV6-6 | NA | CASGLYEQYF | TGTGCCAGCGGTCTCTACGAGCAGTACTTC
NA | TRBJ2-6 | TRBV19 | NA | CASSIGAGANVLTF | TGTGCCAGTAGTATAGGGGCTGGGGCCAACGTCCTGACTTTC
NA | TRBJ2-1 | TRBV28 | TRBD1 | CASRIAGGWNEQFF | TGTGCCAGCAGAATAGCAGGGGGCTGGAATGAGCAGTTCTTC
NA | TRBJ1-1 | TRBV19 | NA | CATKGRNTEAFF | TGTGCCACCAAGGGGAGGAACACTGAAGCTTTCTTT
NA | TRBJ2-7 | TRBV6-5 | NA | CASSPSFSSLYEQYF | TGTGCCAGCAGTCCCAGTTTTAGCAGCCTCTACGAGCAGTACTTC
NA | TRBJ1-1 | TRBV6-1 | NA | CASSLTASNTEAFF | TGTGCCAGCAGCCTAACAGCCTCGAACACTGAAGCTTTCTTT
NA | TRBJ2-7 | TRBV5-6 | TRBD1 | CASSSPGGTGEQYF | TGTGCCAGCAGCTCCCCGGGTGGGACAGGGGAGCAGTACTTC
NA | TRBJ2-1 | TRBV4-2 | TRBD2 | CASSQEVSSGAGEHNEQFF | TGTGCCAGCAGCCAAGAAGTGTCTAGCGGGGCGGGTGAACACAATGAGCAGTTCTTC
NA | TRBJ2-7 | TRBV6-5 | TRBD1 | CASSGWTGKNEQYF | TGTGCCAGCAGTGGGTGGACAGGGAAAAACGAGCAGTACTTC
NA | TRBJ1-2 | TRBV2 | NA | CASSVGEGSVTF | NA
few | TRBJ2-3 | TRBV6-1 | NA | CASSEAGESDTQYF | TGTGCCAGCAGTGAAGCTGGCGAATCAGATACGCAGTATTTT
NA | TRBJ2-5 | TRBV18 | TRBD2 | CASSLGLGGETQYF | TGTGCCAGCTCCCTAGGACTAGGCGGAGAGACCCAGTACTTC
NA | TRBJ2-3 | TRBV6-1 | NA | CASSGMGSTDTQYF | TGTGCCAGCAGTGGGATGGGTAGCACAGATACGCAGTATTTT